This passage covers 10 T cell receptor beta chains from one sample sequenced in a study of T cell responses to AZD1222 COVID-19 vaccine. Assay: immunoSEQ multiplex PCR; the TCRdb copy retains only in-frame clones and omits some. Of some 110,000 clones listed, about 91% are singletons. The source was peripheral blood, collected on day 0 of AZD1222 vaccination. The receptor source for this set is an adult in good health.

This clone was detected only a few times. The chain couples TRBV19 to TRBJ1-1; D is unresolved. V lost 3 bases and J lost 0, with 5 bases in between. The CDR3 spans 13 residues. CDR1 and CDR2 from the germline V gene are LNHDA and SQIVND (reference sequence). The CDR3 is CASSIVLNTEAFF. The DNA of the CDR3 is TGTGCCAGTAGTATCGTCTTGAACACTGAAGCTTTCTTT.

The chain recombines TRBV11-3 with TRBJ2-1, with 7 nucleotides matching TRBD2. The CDR3 contains 15 residues. The V gene end was trimmed by 1 base and the J gene end by 4 bases; junction bases not matched to a gene: 4. Looked up from germline, CDR1 is SGHNT and CDR2 is YENEEA. CDR3 sequence reads: CASSLGGSAYNEQFF. The CDR3 coding sequence is TGTGCCAGCAGCTTAGGCGGGAGTGCTTACAATGAGCAGTTCTTC.

The rearrangement uses TRBV25-1 and TRBJ2-3, with TRBD1 identical over 11 bases. In germline, CDR1 is MGHDK, CDR2 SYGVNS. Trimming took 1 base from V and 4 from J; bases not matched to a gene: 4. The CDR3 covers 16 residues. The CDR3 sequence: CASSEFGTGGADTQYF. The CDR3 coding sequence is TGTGCCAGCAGTGAATTCGGGACAGGGGGGGCAGATACGCAGTATTTT.

V gene TRBV30 combines with J gene TRBJ2-3; 7 bases fit TRBD1. This CDR3 region has 14 residues. Germline trimming cut 5 bases from V and 2 bases from J; bases unmatched to any gene: 7. Germline CDR1 is GTSNPN and CDR2 is SVGIG (reference sequence). CDR3 residues: CAWARDSNTDTQYF. DNA of the CDR3: TGTGCCTGGGCCCGGGACAGCAACACAGATACGCAGTATTTT.

V and J are TRBV2 and TRBJ2-7, with a tentative D call TRBD2 (6 bases). Germline lookup yields CDR1 SNHLY and CDR2 FYNNEI. V was clipped by 4 bases and J by 2 bases, with 9 bases between them. CDR3 size: 13 residues. CDR3 nucleotides: TGTGCCAGCAGTGGGGGACTCCCCTACGAGCAGTACTTC. Its protein is CASSGGLPYEQYF.

This chain uses TRBV5-4 with TRBJ1-1; 10 positions match TRBD1. Trimming cost V 4 bases and J 3 bases; bases outside gene matches: 6. The germline V gene has CDR1 SGHNT and CDR2 YYREEE (reference sequence). The CDR3 has 15 residues. CDR3 sequence (DNA): TGTGCCAGCAGCACGGGACAGGGGACGTACACTGAAGCTTTCTTT. It is translated as CASSTGQGTYTEAFF.

The CDR3 sequence: CASTWGVGQPQHF. CDR3 DNA sequence: TGTGCCAGTACCTGGGGGGTAGGTCAGCCCCAGCATTTT. The chain couples TRBV19 to TRBJ1-5; possibly TRBD1 for D (5 bases). Trimming stripped 7 bases from V and 6 bases from J, with 13 bases between. Germline CDR1 reads LNHDA; CDR2 reads SQIVND (reference sequence). The CDR3 has 13 residues.

This sequence joins TRBV7-2 and TRBJ1-2; 8 nucleotides align to TRBD1. From germline, CDR1 is SGHTA and CDR2 FQGNSA. The trim removed 2 bases at V and 4 bases at J, leaving 0 bases unmatched. The CDR3 has 13 amino acids. The CDR3 here is CASSLTGGYGYTF. The CDR3 bases are TGTGCCAGCAGCTTAACAGGGGGCTATGGCTACACCTTC.

The chain has TRBV7-3 and TRBJ2-2; TRBD1 or TRBD2 may be the D gene (5 bases each). CDR1 is SGHTA and CDR2 is FQGTGA in the germline V gene. The CDR3 runs to 16 residues. Trimming removed 2 bases at V and 2 bases at J, with 12 bases between. The CDR3 loop reads CASSLFSRDNTGELFF. Here the CDR3 DNA reads TGTGCCAGCAGCTTATTCAGCAGGGACAACACCGGGGAGCTGTTTTTT.

The chain is built from TRBV2 and TRBJ1-3; D is possibly TRBD1 (6 bases). The CDR3 has 14 amino acids. Trimming left V 4 bases short and J 2 bases short, with 9 bases between. The germline CDR1 and CDR2 sequences are SNHLY and FYNNEI. The CDR3 protein is CASSGGGTGNTIYF. The CDR3 DNA follows: TGTGCCAGCAGTGGAGGGGGTACTGGAAACACCATATATTTT.